This T cell receptor beta chain derives from a study of OX40 agonist ivuxolimab in advanced cancers. Using immunoSEQ multiplex PCR, the repertoire was profiled, and TCRdb retains in-frame clones only, with some absent. The profile shows about 73,000 clones, approximately 90% of them singletons. Germline values: CDR1 SSHAT, CDR2 FNYEAQ (reference sequence). This CDR3 comprises 12 residues. In the case of this clone: One end of the junction does not line up with germline, which may come from a read error.

The sample here was CD4+ or CD8+ T cells sorted from blood, taken in a trial of the OX40 agonist ivuxolimab. V and J are TRBV7-7 and TRBJ2-4; 7 bases agree with TRBD1. This clonotype originated in an adult with an advanced solid tumor such as melanoma, head and neck, liver or kidney cancer. CDR3: CASSLSRGQRYF. For the CDR3, the DNA is TGTGCTAGCAGCCTCTCCCGGGGACAGCGATACTTC.